The T cell receptor (beta chain) under discussion was sequenced for a study of blood T cell repertoires in COVID-19. The CDR3 length is 14 residues. CDR1 and CDR2 (germline): SGHNT, YYREEE (reference sequence). The junction had 4 bases not matched to a gene; V was cut back by 5 bases and J by 7 bases. Some clones are missing from TCRdb's copy, which holds only in-frame ones; the method was immunoSEQ multiplex PCR. The data show approximately 400,000 clones, over 75% seen once. This chain uses TRBV5-4 with TRBJ1-6; TRBD1 agrees at 9 bases. This TCR was sampled from a man aged 25 to 40 who had recovered from COVID-19. Sequencing was carried out using PBMCs or T cells enriched from blood (not recorded which). CDR3 in amino acids: CASRRTGENSPLHF. The CDR3 coding sequence is TGTGCCAGCAGACGGACAGGGGAGAATTCACCCCTCCACTTT.